This TCR beta chain was documented in a study of CD8+ T cells in alopecia areata. RNA extraction and reverse transcription yielded cDNA as sequencing template. Sequenced by immunoSEQ multiplex PCR; TCRdb stores in-frame clones only, minus some. The data contain under 350,000 clones, 55% to 75% of them singletons. Specified treatment: oral pan-JAK inhibitor, 5-10 mg twice daily. Trimming cost V 5 bases and J 0 bases, with 14 bases left between them. This CDR3 contains 16 residues. Germline-derived CDR1 and CDR2 are SGHAT and FQNNGV. V and J are TRBV11-2 and TRBJ2-4, with D perhaps TRBD1 or TRBD2 (7 bases each). The clonotype originates from a human donor with alopecia areata. This specimen consisted of CD4+ T cells sorted from blood, obtained at week 24, from a patient treated with tofacitinib. The CDR3, as DNA: TGTGCCAGCAGCCTGGGCAGGGGGGGAGCCAAAAACATTCAGTACTTC. This translates into CASSLGRGGAKNIQYF.